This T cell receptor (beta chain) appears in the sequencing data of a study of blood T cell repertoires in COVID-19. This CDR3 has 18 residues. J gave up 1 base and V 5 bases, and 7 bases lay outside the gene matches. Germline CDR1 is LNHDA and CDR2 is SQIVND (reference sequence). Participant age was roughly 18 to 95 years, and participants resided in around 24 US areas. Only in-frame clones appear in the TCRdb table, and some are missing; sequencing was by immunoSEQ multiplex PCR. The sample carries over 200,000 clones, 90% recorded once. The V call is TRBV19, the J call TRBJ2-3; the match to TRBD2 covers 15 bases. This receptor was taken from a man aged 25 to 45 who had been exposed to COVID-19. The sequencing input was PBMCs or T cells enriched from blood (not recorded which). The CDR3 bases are TGTGCCAGTAGTCAAGGACTAGCGGGGGGGCTTGGCACAGATACGCAGTATTTT. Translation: CASSQGLAGGLGTDTQYF.